These T cell receptor beta chains were read from a single sample in a study of T-cell memory formation after mild COVID-19. TCRdb reprocessed the 5' RACE reads with MiXCR, giving one entry per CDR3 protein. The table lists roughly 620,000 distinct CDR3 sequences, around 17% of them singletons. The sample comprised PBMCs or a T cell subset sorted from them (not recorded which). Every receptor here comes from an adult woman who had mild COVID-19 (a few samples of this study predate the infection). Cell type and time point are not known. Both conserved end residues are part of each CDR3. A D gene is named only where the DNA matches it firmly. A clone size is listed for some rows: how often the clone was seen (once, few, many), or a class if it is expanded.

v_call: TRBV7-6; clone_size: once; d_call: -; j_call: TRBJ2-5; cdr3_nt: TGTGCCAGCAGCTTAACGGGAGCAGTCAGACAGACCCAGTACTTC; cdr3_aa: CASSLTGAVRQTQYF
v_call: TRBV4-1; clone_size: few; d_call: TRBD2; j_call: TRBJ2-1; cdr3_nt: TGCGCCAGCAGCCAATTTTGGACTAGCGGGGAGCCCTTGGATGAGCAGTTCTTC; cdr3_aa: CASSQFWTSGEPLDEQFF
v_call: TRBV12-3/TRBV12-4; clone_size: -; d_call: TRBD2; j_call: TRBJ2-7; cdr3_nt: TGTGCCAGCAGTTTAGAGCTAGCGGGGATCTACGAGCAGTACTTC; cdr3_aa: CASSLELAGIYEQYF
v_call: TRBV9; clone_size: -; d_call: -; j_call: TRBJ2-1; cdr3_nt: TGTGCCAGCAGCGCCTATTTTTGGAGCTCCTACAATGAGCAGTTCTTC; cdr3_aa: CASSAYFWSSYNEQFF
v_call: TRBV6-5; clone_size: -; d_call: TRBD1; j_call: TRBJ2-5; cdr3_nt: TGTGCCAGCAACAACGGACAGGGACAGACCCAGTACTTC; cdr3_aa: CASNNGQGQTQYF
v_call: TRBV20-1; clone_size: few; d_call: TRBD1; j_call: TRBJ1-1; cdr3_nt: TGCAGTGCTAGATCGGACAGGGGTTTTTACACTGAAGCTTTCTTT; cdr3_aa: CSARSDRGFYTEAFF
v_call: TRBV12-3/TRBV12-4; clone_size: -; d_call: TRBD2; j_call: TRBJ2-2; cdr3_nt: TGTGCCAGCAGTACCCCAGCGGGAGGGGACACCGGGGAGCTGTTTTTT; cdr3_aa: CASSTPAGGDTGELFF
v_call: TRBV7-2; clone_size: few; d_call: -; j_call: TRBJ2-4; cdr3_nt: TGTGCCAGCAGCTTTCTAGCCAAAAACATTCAGTACTTC; cdr3_aa: CASSFLAKNIQYF
v_call: TRBV20-1; clone_size: -; d_call: -; j_call: TRBJ1-5; cdr3_nt: TGCAGTGCTAGACTCGGTAGCAATCAGCCCCAGCATTTT; cdr3_aa: CSARLGSNQPQHF
v_call: TRBV7-2; clone_size: -; d_call: TRBD1; j_call: TRBJ2-1; cdr3_nt: TGTGCCAGCAGTCAATCCGCCCGGACAGGGATCGAGCAGTTCTTC; cdr3_aa: CASSQSARTGIEQFF
v_call: TRBV18; clone_size: few; d_call: -; j_call: TRBJ1-1; cdr3_nt: TGTGCCAGCTCACCACCGATGGGGCAGAACACTGAAGCTTTCTTT; cdr3_aa: CASSPPMGQNTEAFF
v_call: TRBV29-1; clone_size: few; d_call: TRBD2; j_call: TRBJ2-2; cdr3_nt: TGCAGCGTTGCCCCGGGACTACACACCGGGGAGCTGTTTTTT; cdr3_aa: CSVAPGLHTGELFF
v_call: TRBV6-4; clone_size: -; d_call: -; j_call: TRBJ2-3; cdr3_nt: TGTGCCAGCAGTGACTCGGAGGGGGCGACAGATACGCAGTATTTT; cdr3_aa: CASSDSEGATDTQYF
v_call: TRBV18; clone_size: few; d_call: -; j_call: TRBJ2-3; cdr3_nt: TGTGCCAGCTCAACTAAGGGTACTCCCGGATACACAGATACGCAGTATTTT; cdr3_aa: CASSTKGTPGYTDTQYF
v_call: TRBV9; clone_size: -; d_call: TRBD2; j_call: TRBJ2-5; cdr3_nt: TGTGCCAGCAGCATTGGGACTAGCGGTTCTCAAGAGACCCAGTACTTC; cdr3_aa: CASSIGTSGSQETQYF
v_call: TRBV19; clone_size: many; d_call: -; j_call: TRBJ2-1; cdr3_nt: TGTGCCAGTAGGGTAGGCACCTCCTACAATGAGCAGTTCTTC; cdr3_aa: CASRVGTSYNEQFF
v_call: TRBV7-9; clone_size: -; d_call: -; j_call: TRBJ2-1; cdr3_nt: TGTGCCAGCAGCCTAGGGCCAAGATCGGATGAGCAGTTCTTC; cdr3_aa: CASSLGPRSDEQFF
v_call: TRBV4-1; clone_size: -; d_call: -; j_call: TRBJ2-3; cdr3_nt: TGCGCCAGCAGCCAACTCTCAGATACGCAGTATTTT; cdr3_aa: CASSQLSDTQYF
v_call: TRBV7-2; clone_size: -; d_call: TRBD2; j_call: TRBJ2-2; cdr3_nt: TGTGCCAGCAGCTTTCGGACTAGTATAACCGGGGAGCTGTTTTTT; cdr3_aa: CASSFRTSITGELFF
v_call: TRBV7-9; clone_size: many; d_call: -; j_call: TRBJ2-1; cdr3_nt: TGTGCCAGCAGCCCAAACCGGGGCCATCTTTACAATGAGCAGTTCTTC; cdr3_aa: CASSPNRGHLYNEQFF
v_call: TRBV12-3/TRBV12-4; clone_size: -; d_call: -; j_call: TRBJ1-1; cdr3_nt: TGTGCCAGCAGTGAACGGGGGCCCCTGATGAACACTGAAGCTTTCTTT; cdr3_aa: CASSERGPLMNTEAFF
v_call: TRBV5-1; clone_size: -; d_call: -; j_call: TRBJ1-6; cdr3_nt: TGCGCCAGCAGCTTGGCCGAACAGGCAGATTATTCACCCCTCCACTTT; cdr3_aa: CASSLAEQADYSPLHF
v_call: TRBV6-2/TRBV6-3; clone_size: -; d_call: -; j_call: TRBJ2-3; cdr3_nt: TGTGCCAGCACCGGCTACACAGATACGCAGTATTTT; cdr3_aa: CASTGYTDTQYF
v_call: TRBV4-1; clone_size: -; d_call: -; j_call: TRBJ2-1; cdr3_nt: TGCGCCAGCAGCCAAGGAAACGGGAGAAAACCTTCCTGGAACGAGCAGTTCTTC; cdr3_aa: CASSQGNGRKPSWNEQFF
v_call: TRBV12-2; clone_size: -; d_call: -; j_call: TRBJ2-3; cdr3_nt: TGTGCAAGTCGCTTAGCGCCACTAGCAGATACGCAGTATTTT; cdr3_aa: CASRLAPLADTQYF
v_call: TRBV25-1; clone_size: -; d_call: TRBD2; j_call: TRBJ2-1; cdr3_nt: TGTGCCAGCAGTGAATTAGGTGGGACTATTAGCTCCTACAATGAGCAGTTCTTC; cdr3_aa: CASSELGGTISSYNEQFF
v_call: TRBV7-9; clone_size: few; d_call: -; j_call: TRBJ2-7; cdr3_nt: TGTGCCAGCAGCTTAGAAGGGACGATAGTCTACGAGCAGTACTTC; cdr3_aa: CASSLEGTIVYEQYF
v_call: TRBV4-1; clone_size: few; d_call: TRBD1; j_call: TRBJ1-5; cdr3_nt: TGCGCCAGCAGCCAGGAGGGACAGACCAATCAGCCCCAGCATTTT; cdr3_aa: CASSQEGQTNQPQHF
v_call: TRBV5-1; clone_size: many; d_call: -; j_call: TRBJ2-7; cdr3_nt: TGCGCCAGCAGCCCTGACCGACAGACCAATTACCCCTACGAGCAGTACTTC; cdr3_aa: CASSPDRQTNYPYEQYF
v_call: TRBV5-1; clone_size: -; d_call: -; j_call: TRBJ2-7; cdr3_nt: TGCGCCAGCAGCTTGGAAACAAACGAGCAGTACTTC; cdr3_aa: CASSLETNEQYF
v_call: TRBV12-3/TRBV12-4; clone_size: -; d_call: TRBD1; j_call: TRBJ1-1; cdr3_nt: TGTGCCAGCAGTCGCGTCAAACAGGGGGTTCGTCCTGAAGCTTTCTTT; cdr3_aa: CASSRVKQGVRPEAFF
v_call: TRBV3-1; clone_size: once; d_call: TRBD2; j_call: TRBJ2-1; cdr3_nt: TGTGCCAGCAGCCAAGAGGGCCGGGAGGGCGTGTTCTTC; cdr3_aa: CASSQEGREGVFF
v_call: TRBV20-1; clone_size: -; d_call: -; j_call: TRBJ2-3; cdr3_nt: TGCAGTGCGAACCGGGACTCTCGCACAGATACGCAGTATTTT; cdr3_aa: CSANRDSRTDTQYF
v_call: TRBV6-5; clone_size: -; d_call: TRBD1; j_call: TRBJ1-2; cdr3_nt: TGTGCCAGTCGGGACAGGGGATTTGGGGGCTACACCTTC; cdr3_aa: CASRDRGFGGYTF
v_call: TRBV7-2; clone_size: few; d_call: TRBD2; j_call: TRBJ2-2; cdr3_nt: TGTGCCAGCAGCTTAGGTAGCGGGAAAAGCACCGGGGAGCTGTTTTTT; cdr3_aa: CASSLGSGKSTGELFF
v_call: TRBV6-5; clone_size: few; d_call: -; j_call: TRBJ2-6; cdr3_nt: TGTGCCAGCAGTCCTCCGGGACAACTCTCTGGGGCCAACGTCCTGACTTTC; cdr3_aa: CASSPPGQLSGANVLTF
v_call: TRBV5-1; clone_size: -; d_call: TRBD1; j_call: TRBJ1-2; cdr3_nt: TGCGCCAGCAGCGTGCCGGGACAGGTGAACTATGGCTACACCTTC; cdr3_aa: CASSVPGQVNYGYTF
v_call: TRBV20-1; clone_size: few; d_call: -; j_call: TRBJ2-1; cdr3_nt: TGCAGTGCTGAGGACTATAGGTCCTACAATGAGCAGTTCTTC; cdr3_aa: CSAEDYRSYNEQFF
v_call: TRBV5-1; clone_size: few; d_call: -; j_call: TRBJ1-1; cdr3_nt: TGCGCCAGCACCCCGACAGCGATGAACACTGAAGCTTTCTTT; cdr3_aa: CASTPTAMNTEAFF
v_call: TRBV7-2; clone_size: few; d_call: TRBD2; j_call: TRBJ2-2; cdr3_nt: TGTGCCAGCAGCTTAGTTGCCAGGCGGGAGCTGATCGGGGAGCTGTTTTTT; cdr3_aa: CASSLVARRELIGELFF
v_call: TRBV29-1; clone_size: once; d_call: -; j_call: TRBJ2-3; cdr3_nt: TGCAGCGTTGTCTGGCAGGAGAGCACAGATACGAAGTATTTT; cdr3_aa: CSVVWQESTDTKYF
v_call: TRBV5-1; clone_size: few; d_call: -; j_call: TRBJ1-2; cdr3_nt: TGCGCCAGCAGCACAACCTCGGGGGGCTCGGCTGGCTACACCTTC; cdr3_aa: CASSTTSGGSAGYTF
v_call: TRBV7-2; clone_size: many; d_call: TRBD1; j_call: TRBJ2-5; cdr3_nt: TGTGCCAGCAGCTTAGGGACAGGGGCGCCAGAGACCCAGTACTTC; cdr3_aa: CASSLGTGAPETQYF
v_call: TRBV6-2/TRBV6-3; clone_size: many; d_call: -; j_call: TRBJ2-5; cdr3_nt: TGTGCCAGCAGTTATCTAGCGCTACAAGAGACCCAGTACTTC; cdr3_aa: CASSYLALQETQYF
v_call: TRBV6-1; clone_size: few; d_call: -; j_call: TRBJ2-3; cdr3_nt: TGTGCCAGCAGTGAACCAGGGGCTAGCACAGATACGCAGTATTTT; cdr3_aa: CASSEPGASTDTQYF
v_call: TRBV21-1; clone_size: -; d_call: -; j_call: TRBJ1-2; cdr3_nt: TGTGCCAGCAGCAAACCGACAGGGGGCTTACTCGGCTACACCTTC; cdr3_aa: CASSKPTGGLLGYTF
v_call: TRBV3-1; clone_size: -; d_call: TRBD1; j_call: TRBJ2-2; cdr3_nt: TGTGCCAGCAGCCAAGGGGGACAGGGGTACACCGGGGAGCTGTTTTTT; cdr3_aa: CASSQGGQGYTGELFF
v_call: TRBV7-2; clone_size: many; d_call: TRBD2; j_call: TRBJ2-3; cdr3_nt: TGTGCCAGCAGCTTAGTCGGCGGGAGGTCAGATACGCAGTATTTT; cdr3_aa: CASSLVGGRSDTQYF
v_call: TRBV9; clone_size: once; d_call: -; j_call: TRBJ2-5; cdr3_nt: TGTGACAGCAGCGTAGAGGGGGGAGAGACCCAGTACTTC; cdr3_aa: CDSSVEGGETQYF